This T cell receptor (beta chain) was observed in a study of identical twins. The germline V gene has CDR1 MNHGY and CDR2 SVAAGI. V lost 0 bases and J lost 5; bases outside the gene matches: 10. This CDR3 contains 17 residues. Ten or more counts support this clonotype. TCRdb used MiXCR to reprocess the 5' RACE reads, holding one entry per CDR3 protein. Seen here are about 890,000 distinct CDR3 sequences, about 12% observed once, and the top ten hold around 1.5%. The same sample was also studied in work on yellow fever vaccine responses in identical twins.

This receptor was taken from a woman aged 18-35 years in good health. The sample taken for sequencing was PBMCs. The chain has TRBV6-9 and TRBJ2-7, with 10 bases fitting TRBD2. For the CDR3, the DNA is TGTGCCAGCAGTTATTCTGGGAAGCGGGAGGGCCTCCACGAGCAGTACTTC. Its protein product is CASSYSGKREGLHEQYF.